This entry lists 9 T cell receptor beta chains sequenced from one sample in a study of T cells in Graves' hyperthyroidism and ophthalmopathy. Regions amplified from RNA transcripts were the TCR beta CDR3 regions. RT-PCR in the first round (using the HTBI primer set) targeted the TCR CDR3. TCRdb used MiXCR to reprocess the multiplex PCR reads, holding one entry per CDR3 protein. This sample carries over 500,000 distinct CDR3 sequences, 40% to 50% of them seen once, and the ten largest clones take 44%. Sequencing was carried out using peripheral blood or thyroid tissue (not recorded which). These receptors all come from an adult woman with Graves' disease, either hyperthyroidism or ophthalmopathy (not recorded which).

This clonotype was detected many times. This sequence joins TRBV9 and TRBJ1-5; D gene uncertain. The CDR3 is 16 amino acids. The germline V gene has CDR1 SGDLS and CDR2 YYNGEE. V was clipped by 4 bases and J by 3 bases, with 17 bases between them. Here the CDR3 DNA reads TGTGCCAGCAGCCCCGAGGACCCAGCGAACAATCAGCCCCAGCATTTT. Protein product: CASSPEDPANNQPQHF.

The genes are TRBV5-1 and TRBJ1-2; perhaps TRBD1 as D (6 bases). The germline V and J ends were trimmed by 7 bases and 8 bases, with 27 bases remaining between them. The CDR3 loop spans 16 amino acids. CDR1 SGHRS and CDR2 YFSETQ come from the germline V gene. CDR3 DNA: TGCGCCAGCGGGGACGGGGGGGCCCCATATGCCGGGGGCTACACCTTC. This translates into CASGDGGAPYAGGYTF.

Many counts were recorded for this clonotype. A much larger clone lies one base from this, so it may be a read error. The chain recombines TRBV29-1 with TRBJ2-7; 12 nucleotides match TRBD2. The CDR3 sequence is 12 residues long. Germline V CDR1 and CDR2: SQVTM, ANQGSEA. CDR3 sequence (DNA): TGCAGCGCCCTAGCGGGAGGGTACGGGCAGTACTTC. Protein product: CSALAGGYGQYF.

The V gene is TRBV12-3 or TRBV12-4, the J gene TRBJ2-7; 11 bases line up with TRBD2. This CDR3 comprises 15 residues. V was clipped by 6 bases and J by 5 bases; unmatched bases: 9. CDR3 DNA: TGTGCCAGCAGCCTTAGCGGGAGGGCCTTGGACGAGCAGTACTTC. Translating gives CASSLSGRALDEQYF.

This clonotype was detected ten times or more. The chain carries TRBV12-3 or TRBV12-4 and TRBJ1-2, with a weak D call TRBD1 (6 bases). There are 13 residues in the CDR3. Trimming pared 6 bases from V and 6 bases from J, leaving 14 bases between. The CDR3 region has the DNA TGTGCCAGCAGCCATTCGGGGGCGGATGGCTACACCTTC. Its translation is CASSHSGADGYTF.

This clonotype was found a few times. V and J are TRBV11-2 and TRBJ1-3; D unresolved. CDR3 length: 15 residues. Germline values: CDR1 SGHAT, CDR2 FQNNGV. Trimming removed 6 bases at V and 0 bases at J, with 12 bases between. In nucleotides, the CDR3 is TGTGCCAGCAGTCTGACATCTAGCTCTGGAAACACCATATATTTT. Translating gives CASSLTSSSGNTIYF. The full variable domain, its missing parts supplied by reference TRBV11-2 and TRBJ1-3, is EAGVAQSPRYKIIEKRQSVAFWCNPISGHATLYWYQQILGQGPKLLIQFQNNGVVDDSQLPKDRFSAERLKGVDSTLKIQPAKLEDSAVYLCASSLTSSSGNTIYFGEGSWLTVV.

The chain carries TRBV5-1 and TRBJ1-6; D unresolved. The CDR3 covers 14 residues. V lost 0 bases, J lost 6 bases, and 7 bases lay in between. Germline V gene sequence: CDR1 SGHRS, CDR2 YFSETQ. The CDR3 DNA sequence: TGCGCCAGCAGCTTGGCTAGAAGTAATTCACCCCTCCACTTT. This translates into CASSLARSNSPLHF. Full variable domain (outside the CDR3, taken from reference TRBV5-1 and TRBJ1-6): KAGVTQTPRYLIKTRGQQVTLSCSPISGHRSVSWYQQTPGQGLQFLFEYFSETQRNKGNFPGRFSGRQFSNSRSEMNVSTLELGDSALYLCASSLARSNSPLHFGNGTRLTVT.

J is TRBJ1-2 and V is TRBV7-2; TRBD1 is a possible D gene (6 bases). The CDR3 is 17 amino acids. The V end was cut by 1 base, the J end by 8 bases, with 23 bases between. The germline V gene encodes CDR1 SGHTA and CDR2 FQGNSA. The CDR3 region has the DNA TGTGCCAGCAGCTTAGACGGGCCCCCCGGGGGCTTCTGGGGCTACACCTTC. This codes for CASSLDGPPGGFWGYTF.

The chain combines TRBV10-3 with TRBJ2-3, with 10 bases that match TRBD1. Germline V gives CDR1 ENHRY, CDR2 SYGVKD. V shed 10 bases, J shed 3 bases, and the junction held 16 bases outside the gene matches. This CDR3 spans 17 amino acids. This CDR3 is CATTQGGTGDETDTQYF. The DNA of the CDR3 is TGTGCCACTACCCAAGGCGGGACAGGGGACGAAACAGATACGCAGTATTTT.